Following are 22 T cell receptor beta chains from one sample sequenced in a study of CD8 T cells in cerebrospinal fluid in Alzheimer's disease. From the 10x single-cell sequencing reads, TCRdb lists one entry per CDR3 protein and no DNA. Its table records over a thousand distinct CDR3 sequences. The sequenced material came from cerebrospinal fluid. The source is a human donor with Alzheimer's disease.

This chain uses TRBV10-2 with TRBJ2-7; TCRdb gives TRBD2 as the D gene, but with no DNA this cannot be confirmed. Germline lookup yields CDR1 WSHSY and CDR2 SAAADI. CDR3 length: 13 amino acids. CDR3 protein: CATRTSGAYEQYF.

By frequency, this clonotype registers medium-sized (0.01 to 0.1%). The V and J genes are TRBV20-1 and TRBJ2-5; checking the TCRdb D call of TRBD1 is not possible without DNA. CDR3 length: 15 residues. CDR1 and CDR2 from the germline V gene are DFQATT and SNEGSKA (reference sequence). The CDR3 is CSASTPGTGGETQYF.

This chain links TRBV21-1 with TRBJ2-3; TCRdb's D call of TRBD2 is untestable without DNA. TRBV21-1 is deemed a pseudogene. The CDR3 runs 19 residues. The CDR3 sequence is CASSKDPRCLAGKVDTQYF.

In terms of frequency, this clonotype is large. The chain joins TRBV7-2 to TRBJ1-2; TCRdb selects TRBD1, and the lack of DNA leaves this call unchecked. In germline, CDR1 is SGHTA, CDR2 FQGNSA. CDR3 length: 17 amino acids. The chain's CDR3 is CASSLIGGQGQDYGYTF.

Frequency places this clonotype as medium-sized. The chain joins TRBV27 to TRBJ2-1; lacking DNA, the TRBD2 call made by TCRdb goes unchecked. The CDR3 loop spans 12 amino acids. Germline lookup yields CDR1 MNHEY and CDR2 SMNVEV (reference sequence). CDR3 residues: CASSPLPGEQFF.

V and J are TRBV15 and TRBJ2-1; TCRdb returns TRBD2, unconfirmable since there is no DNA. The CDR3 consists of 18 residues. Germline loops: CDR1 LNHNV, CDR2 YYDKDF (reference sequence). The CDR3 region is CATSRDFCASTSGGEQFF.

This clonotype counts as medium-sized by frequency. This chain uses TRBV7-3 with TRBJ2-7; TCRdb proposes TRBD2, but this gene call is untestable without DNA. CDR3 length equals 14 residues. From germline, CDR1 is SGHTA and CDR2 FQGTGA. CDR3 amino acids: CASSLMGGPYEQYF.

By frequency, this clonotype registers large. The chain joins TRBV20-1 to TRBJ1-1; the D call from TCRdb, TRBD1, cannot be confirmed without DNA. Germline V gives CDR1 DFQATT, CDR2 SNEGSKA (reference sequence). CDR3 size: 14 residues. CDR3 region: CSATTRQGWTEAFF.

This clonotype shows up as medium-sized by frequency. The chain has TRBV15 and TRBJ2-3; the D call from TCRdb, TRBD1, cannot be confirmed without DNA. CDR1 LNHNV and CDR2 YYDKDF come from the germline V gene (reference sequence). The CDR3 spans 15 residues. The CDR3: CATRPDRTRTDTQYF.

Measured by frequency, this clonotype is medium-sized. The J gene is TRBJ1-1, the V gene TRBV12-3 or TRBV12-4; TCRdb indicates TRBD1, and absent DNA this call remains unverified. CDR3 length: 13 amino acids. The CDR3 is CASSIYDRREAFF.

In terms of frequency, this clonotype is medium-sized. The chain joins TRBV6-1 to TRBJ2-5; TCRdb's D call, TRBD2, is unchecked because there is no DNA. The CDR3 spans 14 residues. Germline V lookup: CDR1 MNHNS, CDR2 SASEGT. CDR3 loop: CASSGLGGTKTQYF.

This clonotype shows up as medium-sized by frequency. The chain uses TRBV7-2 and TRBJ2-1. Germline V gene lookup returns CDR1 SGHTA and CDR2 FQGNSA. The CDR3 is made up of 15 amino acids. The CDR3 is CASSLVGSSYNEQFF.

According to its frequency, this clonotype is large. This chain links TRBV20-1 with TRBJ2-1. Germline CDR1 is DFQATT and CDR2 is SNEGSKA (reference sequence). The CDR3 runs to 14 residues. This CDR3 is CSARSASSYNEQFF.

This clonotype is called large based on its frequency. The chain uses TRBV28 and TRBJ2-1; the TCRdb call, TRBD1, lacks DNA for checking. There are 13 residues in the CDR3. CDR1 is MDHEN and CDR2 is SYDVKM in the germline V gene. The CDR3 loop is CASSRTLGQEQFF. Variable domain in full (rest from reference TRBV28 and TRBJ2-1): DVKVTQSSRYLVKRTGEKVFLECVQDMDHENMFWYRQDPGLGLRLIYFSYDVKMKEKGDIPEGYSVSREKKERFSLILESASTNQTSMYLCASSRTLGQEQFFGPGTRLTVL.

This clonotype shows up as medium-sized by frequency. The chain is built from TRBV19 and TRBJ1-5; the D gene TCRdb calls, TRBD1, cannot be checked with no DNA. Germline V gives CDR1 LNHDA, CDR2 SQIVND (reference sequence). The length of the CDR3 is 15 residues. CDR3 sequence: CASSIRQGSDQPQHF. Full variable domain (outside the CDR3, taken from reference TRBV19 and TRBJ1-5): DGGITQSPKYLFRKEGQNVTLSCEQNLNHDAMYWYRQDPGQGLRLIYYSQIVNDFQKGDIAEGYSVSREKKESFPLTVTSAQKNPTAFYLCASSIRQGSDQPQHFGDGTRLSIL.

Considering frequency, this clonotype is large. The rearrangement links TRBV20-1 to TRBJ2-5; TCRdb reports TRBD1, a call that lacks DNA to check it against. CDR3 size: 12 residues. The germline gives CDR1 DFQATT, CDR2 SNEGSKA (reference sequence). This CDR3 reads CSAAPGAETQYF.

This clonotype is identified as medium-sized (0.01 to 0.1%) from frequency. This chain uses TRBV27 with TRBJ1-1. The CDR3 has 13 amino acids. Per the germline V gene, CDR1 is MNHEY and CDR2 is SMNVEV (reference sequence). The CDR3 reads CASSLSGTAEAFF.

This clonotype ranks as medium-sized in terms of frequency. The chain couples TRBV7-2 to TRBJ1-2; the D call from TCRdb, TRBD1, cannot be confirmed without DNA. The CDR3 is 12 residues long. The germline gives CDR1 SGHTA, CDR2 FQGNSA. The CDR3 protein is CASSPHGGGYTF.

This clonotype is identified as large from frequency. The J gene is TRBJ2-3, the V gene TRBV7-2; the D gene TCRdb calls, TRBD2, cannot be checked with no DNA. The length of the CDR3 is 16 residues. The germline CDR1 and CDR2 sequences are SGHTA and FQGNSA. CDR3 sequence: CASSSRGLAGADTQYF.

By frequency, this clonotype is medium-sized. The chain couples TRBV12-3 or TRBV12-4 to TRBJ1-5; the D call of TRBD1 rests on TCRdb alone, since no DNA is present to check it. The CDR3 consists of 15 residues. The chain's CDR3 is CASSLVAGANQPQHF.

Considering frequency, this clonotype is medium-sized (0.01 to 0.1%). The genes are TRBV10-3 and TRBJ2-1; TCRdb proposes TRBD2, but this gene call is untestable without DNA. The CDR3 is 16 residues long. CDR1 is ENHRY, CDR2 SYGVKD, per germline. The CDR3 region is CAIRQLPGLAGAEQFF.

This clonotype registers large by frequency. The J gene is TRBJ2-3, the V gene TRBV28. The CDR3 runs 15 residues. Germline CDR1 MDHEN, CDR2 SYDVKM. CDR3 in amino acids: CASSLPGLGTDTQYF.